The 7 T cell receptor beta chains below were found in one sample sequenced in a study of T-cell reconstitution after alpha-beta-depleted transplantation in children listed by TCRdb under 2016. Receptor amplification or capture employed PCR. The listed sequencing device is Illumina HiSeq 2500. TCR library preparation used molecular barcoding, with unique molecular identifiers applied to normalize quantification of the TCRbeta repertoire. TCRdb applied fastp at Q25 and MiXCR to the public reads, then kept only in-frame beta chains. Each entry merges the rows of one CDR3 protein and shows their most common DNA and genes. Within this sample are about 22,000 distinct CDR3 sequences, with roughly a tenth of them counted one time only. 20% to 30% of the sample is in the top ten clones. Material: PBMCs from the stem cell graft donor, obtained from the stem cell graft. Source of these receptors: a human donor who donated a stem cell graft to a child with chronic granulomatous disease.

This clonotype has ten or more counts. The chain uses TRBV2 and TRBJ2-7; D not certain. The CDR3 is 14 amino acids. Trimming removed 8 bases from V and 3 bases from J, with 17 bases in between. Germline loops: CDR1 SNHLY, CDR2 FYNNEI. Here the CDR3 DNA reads TGTGCCAGCTCCAGTGGGGTAGTGATCTACGAGCAGTACTTC. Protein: CASSSGVVIYEQYF. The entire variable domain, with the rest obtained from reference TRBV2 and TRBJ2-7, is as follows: EPEVTQTPSHQVTQMGQEVILRCVPISNHLYFYWYRQILGQKVEFLVSFYNNEISEKSEIFDDQFSVERPDGSNFTLKIRSTKLEDSAMYFCASSSGVVIYEQYFGPGTRLTVT.

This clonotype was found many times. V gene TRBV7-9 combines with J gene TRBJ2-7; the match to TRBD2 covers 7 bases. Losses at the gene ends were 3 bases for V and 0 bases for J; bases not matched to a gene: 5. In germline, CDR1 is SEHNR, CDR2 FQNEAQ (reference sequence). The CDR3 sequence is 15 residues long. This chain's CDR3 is CASSFSGNPSYEQYF. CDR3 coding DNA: TGTGCCAGCAGCTTCAGCGGGAACCCCTCCTACGAGCAGTACTTC.

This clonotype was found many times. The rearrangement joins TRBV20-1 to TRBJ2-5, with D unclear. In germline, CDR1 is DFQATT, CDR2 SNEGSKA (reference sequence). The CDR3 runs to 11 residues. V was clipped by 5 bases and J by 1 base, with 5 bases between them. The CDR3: CSAWGQETQYF. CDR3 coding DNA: TGCAGTGCTTGGGGCCAAGAGACCCAGTACTTC.

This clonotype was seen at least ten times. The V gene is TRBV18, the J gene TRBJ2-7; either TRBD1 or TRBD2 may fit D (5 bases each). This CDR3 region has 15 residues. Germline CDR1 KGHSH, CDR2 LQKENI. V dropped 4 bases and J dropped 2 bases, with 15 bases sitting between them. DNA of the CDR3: TGTGCCAGCTCACATCAAGGGACGGGACCCTACGAGCAGTACTTC. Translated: CASSHQGTGPYEQYF. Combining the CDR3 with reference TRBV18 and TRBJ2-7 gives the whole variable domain NAGVMQNPRHLVRRRGQEARLRCSPMKGHSHVYWYRQLPEEGLKFMVYLQKENIIDESGMPKERFSAEFPKEGPSILRIQQVVRGDSAAYFCASSHQGTGPYEQYFGPGTRLTVT.

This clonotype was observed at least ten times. The CDR3 loop reads CASSRPKSSGTNSPLHF. CDR3 in DNA: TGTGCCAGCAGCCGCCCGAAGTCTTCAGGGACCAATTCACCCCTCCACTTT. The chain carries TRBV3-1 and TRBJ1-6; the D gene is possibly TRBD1 (5 bases). V lost 4 bases, J lost 7 bases, and 20 bases lay in between. There are 17 residues in the CDR3. The germline CDR1 and CDR2 sequences are LGHDT and YNNKEL (reference sequence).

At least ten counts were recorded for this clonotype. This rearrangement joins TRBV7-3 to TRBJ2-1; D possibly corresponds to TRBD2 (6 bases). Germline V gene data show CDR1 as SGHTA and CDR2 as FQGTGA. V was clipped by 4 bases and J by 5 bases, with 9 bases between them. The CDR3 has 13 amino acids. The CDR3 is CASSSGLDNEQFF. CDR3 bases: TGTGCCAGCAGCTCGGGACTTGACAATGAGCAGTTCTTC.

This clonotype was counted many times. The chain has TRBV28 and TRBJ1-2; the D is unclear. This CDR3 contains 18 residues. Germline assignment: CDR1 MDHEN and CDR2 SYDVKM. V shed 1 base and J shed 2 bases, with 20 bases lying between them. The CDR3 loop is CASSLSLAGKIGNYGYTF. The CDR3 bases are TGTGCCAGCAGTTTATCCTTGGCAGGAAAGATTGGAAACTATGGCTACACCTTC.